These 27 T cell receptor beta chains came from one sample sequenced in a study of T cell changes during pregnancy in multiple sclerosis. Measured with immunoSEQ multiplex PCR; TCRdb has only the in-frame clones, and not every one. The data contain 90,000 to 120,000 clones, around 93% of them singletons. Sequences were derived from peripheral blood, sampled before pregnancy. The receptor source for this set is a female donor with multiple sclerosis, enrolled in a pregnancy study.

The genes are TRBV4-3 and TRBJ2-7; D gene uncertain. Per the germline V gene, CDR1 is LGHNA and CDR2 is YSLEER. This CDR3 spans 13 amino acids. V was cut by 1 base and J by 2 bases, with 6 bases left in between. CDR3 sequence (DNA): TGCGCCAGCAGCCAAGGGCAGACCTACGAGCAGTACTTC. Protein sequence: CASSQGQTYEQYF.

The chain carries TRBV19 and TRBJ2-1, with TRBD2 matching 11 bases. The V segment lost 7 bases and the J segment 6 bases; nucleotides outside the gene matches: 8. The CDR3 has 15 residues. Germline assignment: CDR1 LNHDA and CDR2 SQIVND (reference sequence). CDR3 loop: CASTDLAGGGNEQFF. CDR3 nucleotide sequence: TGTGCCAGTACCGATCTAGCGGGAGGAGGCAATGAGCAGTTCTTC.

The chain has TRBV6-1 and TRBJ2-1, with a possible D match to TRBD1 (6 bases). Germline V lookup: CDR1 MNHNS, CDR2 SASEGT. This CDR3 spans 13 amino acids. Trimming took 4 bases from V and 3 from J, leaving 7 bases between them. For the CDR3, the DNA is TGTGCCAGCAGTGTACAGGGCTACAATGAGCAGTTCTTC. Encoded protein: CASSVQGYNEQFF.

CDR3 in amino acids: CASSFPTEVNTGELFF. The CDR3 DNA follows: TGCGCCAGCAGCTTCCCGACAGAGGTCAACACCGGGGAGCTGTTTTTT. J is TRBJ2-2 and V is TRBV5-1; D is possibly TRBD1 (5 bases). The CDR3 is made up of 16 amino acids. CDR1 is SGHRS and CDR2 is YFSETQ in the germline V gene. The germline V and J ends were trimmed by 2 bases and 2 bases, with 13 bases remaining between them.

The CDR3 protein is CATPGQEPYEQYF. The CDR3 bases are TGTGCCACGCCGGGACAGGAGCCTTACGAGCAGTACTTC. The chain joins TRBV2 to TRBJ2-7; 8 bases line up with TRBD1. Germline assignment: CDR1 SNHLY and CDR2 FYNNEI. CDR3 length: 13 amino acids. V was clipped by 10 bases and J by 4 bases; unmatched bases: 9.

The gene calls are TRBV18 and TRBJ2-3; TRBD2 matches at 7 bases. Trimming took 3 bases from V and 3 from J; bases not matched to a gene: 6. The CDR3 runs to 15 residues. In germline, CDR1 is KGHSH, CDR2 LQKENI. CDR3 amino acids: CASSPAGVVTDTQYF. In DNA form, the CDR3 reads TGTGCCAGCTCACCGGCGGGAGTTGTGACAGATACGCAGTATTTT.

This chain uses TRBV4-1 with TRBJ2-3, with 11 positions matching TRBD2. The CDR3 extends over 16 amino acids. Germline assignment: CDR1 MGHRA and CDR2 YSYEKL. V trimming: 4 bases; J trimming: 4 bases; junction bases outside the gene matches: 7. In DNA, the CDR3 is TGCGCCAGCAGCCCGCTTACTAGCGGGAGTGCAGATACGCAGTATTTT. Translating gives CASSPLTSGSADTQYF.

The chain recombines TRBV9 with TRBJ2-1; TRBD2 matches at 7 bases. The V gene end was trimmed by 0 bases and the J gene end by 6 bases; junction bases not matched to a gene: 12. Germline V gene data show CDR1 as SGDLS and CDR2 as YYNGEE. The CDR3 loop spans 17 amino acids. The CDR3 sequence is CASSVAGGRSLTNEQFF. CDR3 nucleotide sequence: TGTGCCAGCAGCGTAGCGGGGGGTAGGTCCCTTACCAATGAGCAGTTCTTC.

The V and J genes are TRBV27 and TRBJ2-7; TRBD1 agrees at 7 bases. Germline values: CDR1 MNHEY, CDR2 SMNVEV (reference sequence). V lost 6 bases to trimming and J lost 6 bases; unmatched junction nucleotides: 14. This CDR3 is built from 15 residues. In DNA form, the CDR3 reads TGTGCCAGCAGAGGAGCGACAGGGAACCAGGGCGAGCAGTACTTC. Translation gives CASRGATGNQGEQYF.

This sequence joins TRBV27 and TRBJ1-1, with D maybe TRBD1 (5 bases). CDR1 is MNHEY and CDR2 is SMNVEV in the germline V gene (reference sequence). With 0 bases removed from V and 5 bases from J, the gap between germline ends came to 13 bases. The CDR3 has 15 residues. CDR3 bases: TGTGCCAGCAGTTTATCGCCAGGGAGGGGTACTGAAGCTTTCTTT. Residues: CASSLSPGRGTEAFF.

This chain links TRBV30 with TRBJ2-1, with D uncertain. The CDR3 is 11 amino acids. Germline CDR1 GTSNPN, CDR2 SVGIG (reference sequence). V was clipped by 3 bases and J by 5 bases, with 5 bases between them. CDR3 protein: CAWSYNNEQFF. CDR3 nucleotides: TGTGCCTGGAGCTATAACAATGAGCAGTTCTTC.

The chain couples TRBV16 to TRBJ2-3; 8 bases fit TRBD2. V was pared by 0 bases and J by 3 bases, with 2 bases of the junction left unmatched. The CDR3 has 15 residues. CDR1 and CDR2 from the germline V gene are KGHSY and FQNENV. CDR3 DNA sequence: TGTGCCAGCAGCCAATCCGGGGGGGCTACAGATACGCAGTATTTT. It translates to CASSQSGGATDTQYF.

The chain employs TRBV6-4 and TRBJ2-2; D remains ambiguous. V gave up 0 bases and J gave up 6 bases, with 14 bases separating them. The germline V gene has CDR1 MRHNA and CDR2 SNTAGT. This CDR3 comprises 16 residues. The CDR3 protein is CASSDSRRSLPGELFF. CDR3 nucleotide sequence: TGTGCCAGCAGTGACTCGAGGCGGTCACTCCCCGGGGAGCTGTTTTTT.

This chain joins TRBV9 and TRBJ2-7; 11 positions agree with TRBD2. Losses at the gene ends were 3 bases for V and 5 bases for J; bases not matched to a gene: 4. The CDR3 has 14 residues. Per germline, CDR1 SGDLS and CDR2 YYNGEE. CDR3 in amino acids: CASSAGLAAHEQYF. In DNA, the CDR3 is TGTGCCAGCAGCGCGGGACTAGCGGCCCACGAGCAGTACTTC.

The chain recombines TRBV11-3 with TRBJ2-1, with TRBD2 matching 11 bases. The CDR3 covers 15 residues. Germline V gene sequence: CDR1 SGHNT, CDR2 YENEEA. V lost 4 bases to trimming and J lost 6 bases; unmatched junction nucleotides: 5. CDR3 coding DNA: TGTGCCAGCAGCTATACCGGGACTAGCGGCAATGAGCAGTTCTTC. This gives the protein CASSYTGTSGNEQFF.

The chain joins TRBV7-2 to TRBJ1-1; D possibly corresponds to TRBD1 (6 bases). Between the trimmed V and J ends, which lost 2 bases and 4 bases, there was a span of 8 bases. The length of the CDR3 is 13 residues. Germline CDR1 reads SGHTA; CDR2 reads FQGNSA. This CDR3 reads CASSLTGLTEAFF. CDR3 bases: TGTGCCAGCAGCTTAACAGGGCTCACTGAAGCTTTCTTT.

The chain couples TRBV5-5 to TRBJ2-7, with a weak D call TRBD1 (6 bases). This CDR3 has 15 amino acids. Germline CDR1 SGHKS, CDR2 YYEKEE (reference sequence). Here the CDR3 DNA reads TGTGCTTCGCTCACTGGGGCAGGGGCTTCCTACGAGCAGTACTTC. Its protein is CASLTGAGASYEQYF.

The chain couples TRBV7-2 to TRBJ2-3; TRBD1 agrees at 7 bases. From germline, CDR1 is SGHTA and CDR2 FQGNSA. This CDR3 has 14 residues. V was pared by 2 bases and J by 1 base, with 0 bases of the junction left unmatched. CDR3 coding DNA: TGTGCCAGCAGCTTAACAGGGGGCACAGATACGCAGTATTTT. Encoded protein: CASSLTGGTDTQYF.

This clone was seen once. The chain is built from TRBV18 and TRBJ1-5; D possibly corresponds to TRBD1 (6 bases). The CDR3 has 15 residues. Looked up from germline, CDR1 is KGHSH and CDR2 is LQKENI. Trimming shortened V by 7 bases and J by 4 bases, and 17 bases separated the two germline ends. CDR3 in amino acids: CASLFLGARNQPQHF. DNA of the CDR3: TGTGCCAGCTTGTTTTTGGGGGCGCGAAATCAGCCCCAGCATTTT.

Concerning this clone: The identical CDR3 is also encoded by other nucleotide sequences in the sample. The DNA of the CDR3 is TGTGCCAGCAGAGCCGACAGCTACGAGCAGTACTTC. Residues: CASRADSYEQYF. The chain joins TRBV2 to TRBJ2-7; TRBD1 might be the D (5 bases). In germline, CDR1 is SNHLY, CDR2 FYNNEI. The V and J ends lost 6 bases and 3 bases respectively, with 9 bases between them. The CDR3 has 12 residues.

J is TRBJ1-4 and V is TRBV4-3; D gene ambiguous. Trimming removed 0 bases at V and 10 bases at J, with 15 bases between. The CDR3 sequence is 15 residues long. The germline V gene encodes CDR1 LGHNA and CDR2 YSLEER. The CDR3 loop reads CASSQDLGALVKLFF. In DNA form, the CDR3 reads TGCGCCAGCAGCCAAGATCTCGGAGCGTTGGTAAAACTGTTTTTT.

The chain employs TRBV5-1 and TRBJ1-1; possibly TRBD1 for D (6 bases). CDR3 size: 13 residues. Germline loops: CDR1 SGHRS, CDR2 YFSETQ. Trimming took off 3 bases at V and 10 bases at J, with 16 bases between the two ends. The CDR3 region has the DNA TGCGCCAGCAGCTCAATTCAAGGACAGCGAGCTTTCTTT. This sequence encodes CASSSIQGQRAFF.

This clone was recorded once. The chain is built from TRBV6-4 and TRBJ2-3; TRBD2 matches 9 bases. The CDR3 runs 15 residues. Germline V gene data show CDR1 as MRHNA and CDR2 as SNTAGT. Unmatched junction bases numbered 4, after V lost 6 bases and J lost 0 bases. CDR3 in amino acids: CASSTSGPSTDTQYF. As DNA, the CDR3 is TGTGCCAGCAGCACTAGCGGGCCTAGCACAGATACGCAGTATTTT.

The rearrangement links TRBV28 to TRBJ2-5; 7 bases are shared with TRBD1. CDR1 MDHEN and CDR2 SYDVKM come from the germline V gene. Unmatched junction bases numbered 5, after V lost 6 bases and J lost 1 base. The CDR3 extends over 14 amino acids. The CDR3 nucleotides read TGTGCCAGCAGCTTCGACAGGGTCCAAGAGACCCAGTACTTC. This gives the protein CASSFDRVQETQYF.

This clone was seen once. The genes are TRBV7-9 and TRBJ2-7, with 9 bases matching TRBD2. V shed 1 base, J shed 2 bases, and the junction held 3 bases outside the gene matches. The length of the CDR3 is 15 residues. Per germline, CDR1 SEHNR and CDR2 FQNEAQ (reference sequence). CDR3 in amino acids: CASSLELAGTYEQYF. DNA for the CDR3: TGTGCCAGCAGCTTAGAACTAGCGGGTACCTACGAGCAGTACTTC.

The V and J genes are TRBV6-1 and TRBJ2-2; D is unclear. Germline V gene sequence: CDR1 MNHNS, CDR2 SASEGT. V lost 5 bases, J lost 7 bases, and 11 bases lay in between. CDR3 length: 13 residues. CDR3 nucleotides: TGTGCCAGCAGTCTAATCGAAAACGGGGAGCTGTTTTTT. Protein product: CASSLIENGELFF.

This clone was detected only once. This rearrangement joins TRBV5-4 to TRBJ1-2, with D perhaps TRBD1 (5 bases). CDR1 is SGHNT and CDR2 is YYREEE in the germline V gene (reference sequence). The CDR3 runs to 14 residues. Trimming cost V 0 bases and J 7 bases, with 13 bases left between them. CDR3: CASSLDRGVGGYTF. The CDR3 nucleotides read TGTGCCAGCAGCTTGGATCGGGGGGTCGGTGGCTACACCTTC.